This entry is about one T cell receptor beta chain. As yet, its antigen is unknown. The data derive from a study of T cell responses to AZD1222 COVID-19 vaccine. Whole-study context: Second-dose groups at about 4 or about 12 weeks were pooled. Findings of the study overall: Seropositivity was recorded at baseline in only a handful of AZD1222 recipients. Following two doses of AZD1222, Spike-specific TCR breadth and depth rose.

CDR1 and CDR2 (germline): GTSNPN, SVGIG (reference sequence). Trimming cost V 2 bases and J 8 bases, with 21 bases left between them. CDR3 length: 15 residues. TCRdb's table, derived via immunoSEQ multiplex PCR, lists solely in-frame clones and lacks some. The sample lists about 190,000 clones; 85% to 95% were seen once. V is TRBV30 and J is TRBJ1-2; possible D gene TRBD1, 5 bases. This sequence originates from an adult in good health. Sequenced here: peripheral blood, sampled on day 0 of AZD1222 vaccination. CDR3 loop: CAWSTSTVIRFGYTF. Here the CDR3 DNA reads TGTGCCTGGAGTACCTCGACAGTAATCCGGTTCGGCTACACCTTC.